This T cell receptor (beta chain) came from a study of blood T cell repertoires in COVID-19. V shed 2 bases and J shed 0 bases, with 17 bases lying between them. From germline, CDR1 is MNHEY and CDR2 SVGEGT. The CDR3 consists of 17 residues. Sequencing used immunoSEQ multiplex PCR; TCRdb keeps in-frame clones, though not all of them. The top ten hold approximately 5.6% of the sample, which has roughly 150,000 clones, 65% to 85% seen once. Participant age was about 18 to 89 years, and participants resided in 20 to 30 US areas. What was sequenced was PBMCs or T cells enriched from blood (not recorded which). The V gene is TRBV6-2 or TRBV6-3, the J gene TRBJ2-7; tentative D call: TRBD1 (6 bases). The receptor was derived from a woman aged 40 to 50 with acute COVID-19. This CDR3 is CASSYETGALFSYEQYF. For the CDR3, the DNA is TGTGCCAGCAGTTACGAGACAGGAGCTCTATTCTCCTACGAGCAGTACTTC.